This T cell receptor (beta chain) was retrieved from a study of blood T cell repertoires in COVID-19 (dated by TCRdb to 2019 to 2021). Regarding the complete study: Samples covering the acute and convalescent phases of COVID-19 were provided by collaborators in the United States, Italy and Spain. Deeply sampled blood TCRbeta repertoires from subjects exposed to, actively infected with, or recovered from COVID-19 were included in the dataset. A freely available public database, intended as a resource for researchers studying the immune response to SARS-CoV-2, is where the repertoires were released. The samples were drawn from two sources: the first 160 participants of the ongoing ImmuneRACE study, and fewer than 1,500 subjects contributed by 6 global collaborators. Where available, HLA class I and class II types were obtained from metadata supplied by the sample provider rather than from assay-based typing. The prospective study material was composed of cDNA or gDNA derived from T cells, B-cell-depleted T cells, or PBMCs. A de-identified subject ID, COVID-19 status, age in years and sex were almost always included in the sample metadata. Results and caveats for the whole study, not just this receptor: The amount of clinical and demographic metadata varied by source and participant and was provided uncurated.

Points on this clone: The specificity of this receptor is unknown. Base-call qualities are not available, and no considerably larger clone is one nucleotide away.

The immunoSEQ Assay, a bias-controlled multiplex PCR, was used to amplify TCRbeta CDR3 regions from genomic DNA. The authors processed their data as follows. The number of nucleated cells in each sample was estimated by amplification of reference gene primers within the assay. To quantify the absolute abundance of each unique TCRbeta CDR3 rearrangement, sequence reads were collapsed and filtered. Productive Simpson clonality was computed per sample as the square root of Simpson's diversity index over productive rearrangements. What TCRdb holds here is the immuneACCESS table cut down to in-frame rearrangements. Part of the clones is not present; checked against another copy, under half of the missing clones reflect an unresolved V gene, and the others are unexplained. That table gives V, J and clone size, and the DNA gave D and trimming. This sample gives roughly 130,000 clones in total; 65% to 85% of them show up just once. 8% to 9% of the sample goes to the ten largest clones.

CDR1 LGHNA and CDR2 YNFKEQ were looked up in the germline V gene. At the junction V is shortened by 1 base and J by 8 bases, with 14 bases in between. The cysteine opens and the phenylalanine closes a CDR3 of 14 amino acids. The only DNA kept is the CDR3, 42 bases in frame from the first base. One collaborating source in Seattle enrolled patients while the patients were actively infected and followed the patients over time throughout the course of disease. Each collaborating institution followed its own protocols to collect whole blood in K2EDTA tubes. Collaborator samples were shipped for TCRbeta analysis as frozen whole blood, isolated PBMCs, or DNA extracted from either sample type.

The sequenced sample was peripheral blood. This TCR was recovered from a young man with COVID-19, enrolled during active disease. The receptor chain draws on TRBV4-2 and TRBJ1-1; tentative D gene TRBD1, with 6 bases matching. The DNA sequence is as follows: TGTGCCAGCAGCCAAGGGTTCTCCGGGACAGAAGCTTTCTTT. It specifies CASSQGFSGTEAFF.